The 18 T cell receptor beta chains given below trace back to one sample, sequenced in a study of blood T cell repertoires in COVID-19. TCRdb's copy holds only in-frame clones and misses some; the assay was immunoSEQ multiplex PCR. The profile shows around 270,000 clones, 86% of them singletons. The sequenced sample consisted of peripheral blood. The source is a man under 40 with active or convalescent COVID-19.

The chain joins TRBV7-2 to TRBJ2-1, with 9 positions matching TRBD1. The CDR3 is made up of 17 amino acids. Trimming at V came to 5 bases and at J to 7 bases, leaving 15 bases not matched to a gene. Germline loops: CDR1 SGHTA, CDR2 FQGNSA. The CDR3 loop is CASSLGIGQGSDNEQFF. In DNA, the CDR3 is TGTGCCAGCAGCCTTGGGATAGGACAGGGGTCCGATAATGAGCAGTTCTTC.

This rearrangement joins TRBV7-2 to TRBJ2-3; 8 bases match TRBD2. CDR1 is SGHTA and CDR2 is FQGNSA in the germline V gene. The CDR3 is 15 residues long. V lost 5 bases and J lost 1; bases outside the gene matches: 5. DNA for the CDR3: TGTGCCAGCAGCGCCACTAGCGGCGGCACAGATACGCAGTATTTT. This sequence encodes CASSATSGGTDTQYF.

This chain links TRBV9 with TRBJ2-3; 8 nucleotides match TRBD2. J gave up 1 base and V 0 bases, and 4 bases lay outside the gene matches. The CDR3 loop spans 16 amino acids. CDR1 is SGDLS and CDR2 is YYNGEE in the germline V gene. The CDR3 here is CASSVVGSGGTDTQYF. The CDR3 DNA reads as TGTGCCAGCAGCGTAGTAGGTAGCGGGGGCACAGATACGCAGTATTTT.

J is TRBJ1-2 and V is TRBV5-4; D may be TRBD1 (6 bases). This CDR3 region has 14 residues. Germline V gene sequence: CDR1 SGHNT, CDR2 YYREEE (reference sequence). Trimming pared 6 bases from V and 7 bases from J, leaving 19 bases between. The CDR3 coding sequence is TGTGCCAGCACCCGGACAGCCACACGGGGTGGCTACACCTTC. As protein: CASTRTATRGGYTF.

CDR3: CASSVRLSGGTQTGIYEQYF. The CDR3 DNA follows: TGTGCCAGCAGTGTTCGCTTGAGCGGGGGGACTCAAACCGGAATCTACGAGCAGTACTTC. The chain couples TRBV2 to TRBJ2-7; 9 bases line up with TRBD2. The CDR3 spans 20 residues. Germline CDR1 reads SNHLY; CDR2 reads FYNNEI. V was clipped by 4 bases and J by 3 bases; unmatched bases: 22.

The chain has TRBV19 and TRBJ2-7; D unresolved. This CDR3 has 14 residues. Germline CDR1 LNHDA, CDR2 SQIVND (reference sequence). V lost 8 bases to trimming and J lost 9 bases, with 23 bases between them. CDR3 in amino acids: CASSTEPLITGQYF. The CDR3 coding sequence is TGTGCCAGTTCAACCGAACCCCTCATTACCGGGCAGTACTTC.

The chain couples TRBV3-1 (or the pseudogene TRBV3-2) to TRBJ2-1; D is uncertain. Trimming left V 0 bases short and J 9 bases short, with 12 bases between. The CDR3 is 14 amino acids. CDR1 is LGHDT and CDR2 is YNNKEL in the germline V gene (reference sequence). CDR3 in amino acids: CASSQDSSYGEQFF. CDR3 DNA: TGTGCCAGCAGCCAAGATAGTAGCTACGGTGAGCAGTTCTTC.

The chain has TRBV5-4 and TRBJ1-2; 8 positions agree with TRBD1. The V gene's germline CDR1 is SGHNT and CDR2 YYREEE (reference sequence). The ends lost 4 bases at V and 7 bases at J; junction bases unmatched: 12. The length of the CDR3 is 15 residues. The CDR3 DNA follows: TGTGCCAGCAGCCGACTAGGACAGGGTCACCCTGGCTACACCTTC. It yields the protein CASSRLGQGHPGYTF.

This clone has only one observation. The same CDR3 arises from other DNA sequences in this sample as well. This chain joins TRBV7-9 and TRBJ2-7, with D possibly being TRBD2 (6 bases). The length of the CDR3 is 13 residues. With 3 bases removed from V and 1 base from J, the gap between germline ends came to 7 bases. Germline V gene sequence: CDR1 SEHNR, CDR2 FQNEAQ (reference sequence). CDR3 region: CASSFSGSYEQYF. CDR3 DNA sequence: TGTGCCAGCAGCTTTAGCGGATCCTACGAGCAGTACTTC.

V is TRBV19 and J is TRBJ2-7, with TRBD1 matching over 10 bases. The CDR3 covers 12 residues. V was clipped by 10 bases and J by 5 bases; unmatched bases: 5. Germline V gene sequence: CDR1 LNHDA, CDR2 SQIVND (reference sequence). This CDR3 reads CATKDRGDEQYF. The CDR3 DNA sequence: TGTGCCACTAAGGACAGGGGGGACGAGCAGTACTTC.

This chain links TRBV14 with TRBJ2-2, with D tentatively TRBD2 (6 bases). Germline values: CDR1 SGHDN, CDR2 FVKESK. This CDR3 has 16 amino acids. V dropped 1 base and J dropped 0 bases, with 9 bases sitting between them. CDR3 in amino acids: CASSQVRGSNTGELFF. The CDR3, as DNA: TGTGCCAGCAGCCAAGTCCGGGGGTCGAACACCGGGGAGCTGTTTTTT.

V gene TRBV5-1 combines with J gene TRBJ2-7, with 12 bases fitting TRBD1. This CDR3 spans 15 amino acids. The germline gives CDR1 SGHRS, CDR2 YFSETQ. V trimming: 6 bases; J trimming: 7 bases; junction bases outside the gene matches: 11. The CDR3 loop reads CASTRTGTGGWEQYF. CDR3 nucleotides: TGCGCCAGCACCAGGACCGGGACAGGGGGCTGGGAGCAGTACTTC.

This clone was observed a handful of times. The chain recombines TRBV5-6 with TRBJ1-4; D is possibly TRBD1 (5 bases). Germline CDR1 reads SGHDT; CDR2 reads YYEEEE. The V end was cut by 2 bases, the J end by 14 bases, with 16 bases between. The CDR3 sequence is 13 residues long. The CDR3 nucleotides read TGTGCCAGCAGCTTCATCGGGGGTTCGGACCTGTTTTTT. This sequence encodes CASSFIGGSDLFF.

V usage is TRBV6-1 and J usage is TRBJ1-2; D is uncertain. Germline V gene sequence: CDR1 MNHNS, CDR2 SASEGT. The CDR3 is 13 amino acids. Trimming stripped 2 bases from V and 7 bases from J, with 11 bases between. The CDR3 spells CASSELSVSGYTF. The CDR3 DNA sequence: TGTGCCAGCAGTGAACTGTCAGTATCTGGCTACACCTTC.

Here the CDR3 DNA reads TGTGCCAGCAGCGAGGGCGGGGGTCCTGGGGCCAACGTCCTGACTTTC. Protein product: CASSEGGGPGANVLTF. The chain combines TRBV7-3 with TRBJ2-6, with 7 bases lining up with TRBD2. Germline V lookup: CDR1 SGHTA, CDR2 FQGTGA. This CDR3 is 16 amino acids long. The V gene end was trimmed by 5 bases and the J gene end by 2 bases; junction bases not matched to a gene: 6. The full variable domain, its missing parts supplied by reference TRBV7-3 and TRBJ2-6, is GAGVSQTPSNKVTEKGKYVELRCDPISGHTALYWYRQSLGQGPEFLIYFQGTGAADDSGLPNDRFFAVRPEGSVSTLKIQRTERGDSAVYLCASSEGGGPGANVLTFGAGSRLTVL.

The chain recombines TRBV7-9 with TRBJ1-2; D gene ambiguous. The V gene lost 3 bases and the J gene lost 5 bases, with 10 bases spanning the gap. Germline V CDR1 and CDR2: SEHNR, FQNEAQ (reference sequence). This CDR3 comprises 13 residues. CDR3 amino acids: CASSLEELYGYTF. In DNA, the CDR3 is TGTGCCAGCAGCTTGGAGGAGCTTTATGGCTACACCTTC. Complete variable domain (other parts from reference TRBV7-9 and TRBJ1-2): DTGVSQNPRHKITKRGQNVTFRCDPISEHNRLYWYRQTLGQGPEFLTYFQNEAQLEKSRLLSDRFSAERPKGSFSTLEIQRTEQGDSAMYLCASSLEELYGYTFGSGTRLTVV.

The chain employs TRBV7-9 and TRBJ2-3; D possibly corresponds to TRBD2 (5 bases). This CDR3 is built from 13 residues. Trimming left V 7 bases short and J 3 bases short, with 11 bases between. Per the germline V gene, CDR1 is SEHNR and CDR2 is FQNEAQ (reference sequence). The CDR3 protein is CASNNPGTDTQYF. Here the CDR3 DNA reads TGTGCCAGCAACAATCCGGGGACAGATACGCAGTATTTT.

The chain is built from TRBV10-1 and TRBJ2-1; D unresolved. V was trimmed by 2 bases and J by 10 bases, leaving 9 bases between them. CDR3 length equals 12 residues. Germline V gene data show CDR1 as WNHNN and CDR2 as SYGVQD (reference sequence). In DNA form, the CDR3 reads TGCGCCAGCAGTGAGCGGTTGTCCGAGCAGTTCTTC. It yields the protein CASSERLSEQFF.